What follows are 14 T cell receptor beta chains derived from one specimen sequenced in a study of T cell changes during pregnancy in multiple sclerosis (dated by TCRdb to about 2019). Receptors were amplified or captured by the immunoSEQ multiplex PCR assay. The immuneACCESS repertoire file appears here via TCRdb, limited to in-frame rearrangements. These files lack a portion of the clones; in checked studies, under half of the deficit traces to unresolved V genes, and the cause of the others is not known. Here the sample has over 30,000 clones; about 91% occur a single time. The ten largest make up approximately 0.79% of the sample. This sample comprised CD4+ T cells from peripheral blood mononuclear cells, obtained in the third trimester of pregnancy. These receptors were taken from a female donor with multiple sclerosis, enrolled in a pregnancy study.

This chain connects TRBV2 to TRBJ2-7; TRBD2 is a possible D gene (7 bases). The V end lost 8 bases, the J end lost 6 bases, and 17 bases lay between the germline ends. There are 13 residues in the CDR3. Germline-derived CDR1 and CDR2 are SNHLY and FYNNEI. The CDR3 DNA reads TGTGCCAGCCGGGGGGCAGGGATGGGCGAGCAGTACTTC. Amino acids: CASRGAGMGEQYF. Together with reference TRBV2 and TRBJ2-7, the CDR3 gives the full variable domain: EPEVTQTPSHQVTQMGQEVILRCVPISNHLYFYWYRQILGQKVEFLVSFYNNEISEKSEIFDDQFSVERPDGSNFTLKIRSTKLEDSAMYFCASRGAGMGEQYFGPGTRLTVT.

The chain is built from TRBV14 and TRBJ2-7; 11 nucleotides align to TRBD1. The CDR3 is made up of 15 amino acids. Germline loops: CDR1 SGHDN, CDR2 FVKESK. V gave up 6 bases and J gave up 3 bases; unmatched junction bases: 7. The chain's CDR3 is CASSLSGTGGYEQYF. The CDR3 coding sequence is TGTGCCAGCAGTCTATCCGGGACAGGGGGCTACGAGCAGTACTTC.

For this clone: Other DNA sequences in the same sample also yield this CDR3. V and J are TRBV18 and TRBJ2-1; TRBD2 agrees at 13 bases. The germline V gene encodes CDR1 KGHSH and CDR2 LQKENI. V lost 3 bases and J lost 5; bases outside the gene matches: 1. The CDR3 runs to 15 residues. CDR3: CASSPGLAGDNEQFF. CDR3 coding DNA: TGTGCCAGCTCACCCGGACTAGCGGGAGACAATGAGCAGTTCTTC.

The chain couples TRBV7-9 to TRBJ2-7, with TRBD2 matching 11 bases. From germline, CDR1 is SEHNR and CDR2 FQNEAQ (reference sequence). The CDR3 consists of 16 residues. The V and J ends lost 1 base and 6 bases, in that order; junction bases with no gene match: 8. CDR3 nucleotide sequence: TGTGCCAGCAGCTTAGTTAGCGGGAGGGATTTTCCCGAGCAGTACTTC. Its translation: CASSLVSGRDFPEQYF.

This chain uses TRBV2 with TRBJ2-3; the D gene is possibly TRBD2 (5 bases). V gave up 3 bases and J gave up 6 bases, with 13 bases separating them. This CDR3 has 14 residues. Germline V lookup: CDR1 SNHLY, CDR2 FYNNEI. CDR3 in amino acids: CASSDRGSRDTQYF. The CDR3 nucleotides read TGTGCCAGCAGTGACCGGGGTAGCAGGGATACGCAGTATTTT.

This clone has just one count. The V gene is TRBV10-3, the J gene TRBJ2-5; 8 nucleotides line up with TRBD2. Germline CDR1 reads ENHRY; CDR2 reads SYGVKD. Losses at the gene ends were 0 bases for V and 6 bases for J; bases not matched to a gene: 6. The CDR3 sequence is 15 residues long. The DNA of the CDR3 is TGTGCCATCAGTGAGTCTGCGGGGGGCCAGAAGACCCAGTACTTC. Translation: CAISESAGGQKTQYF.

About this clone itself: Compared with germline, one end of the junction differs, possibly owing to a read error. The chain combines TRBV5-4 with TRBJ2-3, with D hard to call. Germline CDR1 and CDR2: SGHNT and YYREEE (reference sequence). There are 14 residues in the CDR3. CDR3 sequence reads: CASSLGGYTDTQYF. The CDR3, as DNA: TGTGCTAGCAGCTTGGGCGGTTACACAGATACGCAGTATTTT.

V is TRBV15 and J is TRBJ2-5; 7 bases line up with TRBD2. Trimming took 2 bases from V and 4 from J; bases not matched to a gene: 4. Germline-derived CDR1 and CDR2 are LNHNV and YYDKDF (reference sequence). The CDR3 has 14 residues. In DNA, the CDR3 is TGTGCCACCAGCAGACATGGGGGGGGAGAGACCCAGTACTTC. It translates to CATSRHGGGETQYF. The variable domain in full, completed from reference TRBV15 and TRBJ2-5, reads DAMVIQNPRYQVTQFGKPVTLSCSQTLNHNVMYWYQQKSSQAPKLLFHYYDKDFNNEADTPDNFQSRRPNTSFCFLDIRSPGLGDTAMYLCATSRHGGGETQYFGPGTRLLVL.

This sequence joins TRBV30 and TRBJ2-6; D perhaps matches TRBD1 (6 bases). This CDR3 spans 15 amino acids. Germline V gene sequence: CDR1 GTSNPN, CDR2 SVGIG (reference sequence). V was trimmed by 8 bases and J by 4 bases, leaving 18 bases between them. As DNA, the CDR3 is TGTGCCAAATCAGCCAGGGGCTCCGGGGCCAACGTCCTGACTTTC. Protein: CAKSARGSGANVLTF.

This chain connects TRBV6-1 to TRBJ2-3; 11 bases fit TRBD2. The CDR3 has 15 amino acids. Per the germline V gene, CDR1 is MNHNS and CDR2 is SASEGT. V shed 4 bases, J shed 2 bases, and the junction held 2 bases outside the gene matches. The CDR3 sequence: CASSGLAGFTDTQYF. In nucleotides, the CDR3 is TGTGCCAGCAGTGGACTAGCGGGGTTCACAGATACGCAGTATTTT.

The V and J genes are TRBV9 and TRBJ2-3; 10 nucleotides agree with TRBD2. The germline V gene encodes CDR1 SGDLS and CDR2 YYNGEE. The CDR3 is 16 amino acids. After removal of 2 bases from V and 6 bases from J, the junction contained 9 bases not matched to a gene. The CDR3 region is CASSVKASGSIDTQYF. The CDR3 DNA reads TGTGCCAGCAGCGTCAAGGCTAGCGGGAGTATCGATACGCAGTATTTT. The whole variable domain, filled in from reference TRBV9 and TRBJ2-3, reads DSGVTQTPKHLITATGQRVTLRCSPRSGDLSVYWYQQSLDQGLQFLIQYYNGEERAKGNILERFSAQQFPDLHSELNLSSLELGDSALYFCASSVKASGSIDTQYFGPGTRLTVL.

The gene calls are TRBV10-3 and TRBJ1-5; 8 nucleotides agree with TRBD1. The V segment lost 10 bases and the J segment 6 bases; nucleotides outside the gene matches: 8. Germline lookup yields CDR1 ENHRY and CDR2 SYGVKD. This CDR3 contains 13 residues. The CDR3 spells CATLTGVGQPQHF. The DNA of the CDR3 is TGTGCCACCTTGACAGGGGTCGGTCAGCCCCAGCATTTT.

This chain links TRBV10-3 with TRBJ2-7; D remains unclear. The CDR3 covers 14 residues. V dropped 2 bases and J dropped 4 bases, with 12 bases sitting between them. Per germline, CDR1 ENHRY and CDR2 SYGVKD. CDR3 coding DNA: TGTGCCATCAGTGAGGGTGACTTAAGGTACGAGCAGTACTTC. Translation: CAISEGDLRYEQYF.

The V call is TRBV19, the J call TRBJ1-5, with TRBD1 identical over 7 bases. This CDR3 has 13 amino acids. CDR1 and CDR2 from the germline V gene are LNHDA and SQIVND (reference sequence). J was trimmed by 9 bases and V by 6 bases; bases with no gene match: 8. CDR3 protein: CASRDRIQGPQHF. The CDR3 DNA sequence: TGTGCCAGTAGGGACAGGATCCAAGGGCCCCAGCATTTT.